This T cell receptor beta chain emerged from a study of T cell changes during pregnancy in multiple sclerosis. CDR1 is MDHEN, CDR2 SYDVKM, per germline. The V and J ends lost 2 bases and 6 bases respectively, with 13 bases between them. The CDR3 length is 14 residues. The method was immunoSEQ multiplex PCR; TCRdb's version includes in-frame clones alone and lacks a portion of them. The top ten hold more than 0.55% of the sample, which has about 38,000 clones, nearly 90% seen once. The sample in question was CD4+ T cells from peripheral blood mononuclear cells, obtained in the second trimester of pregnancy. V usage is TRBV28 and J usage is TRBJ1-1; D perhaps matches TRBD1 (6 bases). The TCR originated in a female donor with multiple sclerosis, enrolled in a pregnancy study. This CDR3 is CASSLLLQGAEAFF. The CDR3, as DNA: TGTGCCAGCAGTTTACTGCTACAGGGTGCTGAAGCTTTCTTT.